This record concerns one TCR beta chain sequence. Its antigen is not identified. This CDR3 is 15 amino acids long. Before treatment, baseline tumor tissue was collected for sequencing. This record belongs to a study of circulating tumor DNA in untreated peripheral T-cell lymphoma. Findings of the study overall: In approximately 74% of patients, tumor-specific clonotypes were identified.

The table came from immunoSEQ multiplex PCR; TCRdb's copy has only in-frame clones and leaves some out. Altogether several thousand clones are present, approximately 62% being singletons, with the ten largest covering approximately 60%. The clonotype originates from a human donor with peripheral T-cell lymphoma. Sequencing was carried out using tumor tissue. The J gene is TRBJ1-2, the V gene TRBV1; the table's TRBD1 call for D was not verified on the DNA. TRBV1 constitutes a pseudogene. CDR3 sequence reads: CASSQDRQLHYGYTF. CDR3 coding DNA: TGCGCCAGCAGCCAAGATCGACAGCTCCACTATGGCTACACCTTC.